This passage covers 4 T cell receptor beta chains from one sample sequenced in a study of cytomegalovirus exposure and HLA in healthy donors. Both 60 Vbeta primers and 13 Jbeta primers went into the PCR. Assay used: immunoSEQ multiplex PCR; TCRdb lists only in-frame clones, some missing. The sample holds hundreds of thousands of clones, about four fifths seen once. The sample comprised PBMCs. The receptor source for this set is a man aged 40-49 years in good health and CMV-seropositive.

V is TRBV5-4 and J is TRBJ2-2, with D tentatively TRBD2 (6 bases). CDR3 length equals 16 residues. The V gene's germline CDR1 is SGHNT and CDR2 YYREEE (reference sequence). Trimming removed 3 bases at V and 0 bases at J, with 12 bases between. Here the CDR3 reads CASSYWRAANTGELFF. CDR3 nucleotide sequence: TGTGCCAGCAGCTACTGGAGGGCAGCGAACACCGGGGAGCTGTTTTTT. Variable domain in full (rest from reference TRBV5-4 and TRBJ2-2): ETGVTQSPTHLIKTRGQQVTLRCSSQSGHNTVSWYQQALGQGPQFIFQYYREEENGRGNFPPRFSGLQFPNYSSELNVNALELDDSALYLCASSYWRAANTGELFFGEGSRLTVL.

The chain has TRBV7-6 and TRBJ1-5, with 9 bases matching TRBD1. Germline V lookup: CDR1 SGHVS, CDR2 FNYEAQ. V lost 5 bases to trimming and J lost 7 bases; unmatched junction nucleotides: 6. The CDR3 runs 14 residues. CDR3 in amino acids: CASSQDRGIQPQHF. CDR3 nucleotide sequence: TGTGCCAGCAGCCAGGACAGGGGAATCCAGCCCCAGCATTTT.

The V and J genes are TRBV11-2 and TRBJ2-1; D possibly corresponds to TRBD2 (6 bases). CDR1 is SGHAT, CDR2 FQNNGV, per germline. Trimming left V 10 bases short and J 1 base short, with 11 bases between. There are 13 residues in the CDR3. The DNA for the CDR3 is TGTGCCACCGGGACTCGTTCCTACAATGAGCAGTTCTTC. This codes for CATGTRSYNEQFF.

This clone was seen only once. V usage is TRBV6-5 and J usage is TRBJ2-2; D is ambiguous. The CDR3 spans 13 residues. The V gene's germline CDR1 is MNHEY and CDR2 SVGAGI. Trimming removed 5 bases from V and 4 bases from J, with 8 bases in between. The CDR3 DNA is TGTGCCAGCAGTCCCCACGGCACCGGGGAGCTGTTTTTT. Protein product: CASSPHGTGELFF.